This TCR beta chain was retrieved from a study of blood T cells in healthy people across ages. As for the study in general: Template switching picked up about one barcoded beta molecule for each two T cells. Study-wide results and limits: In older individuals, TCR beta diversity per million T cells was lower, falling roughly linearly with age. No conclusive comparison of naive versus antigen-experienced cells was possible with unsorted PBMCs. CMV infection status of these donors was not known.

The CDR3 is 14 amino acids. Germline loops: CDR1 DFQATT, CDR2 SNEGSKA (reference sequence). Trimming cost V 3 bases and J 5 bases, with 15 bases left between them. The authors ran a second PCR of roughly 6 to 12 cycles using a sample-barcoded 5' primer and a J-beta primer mix. TCRdb reanalysed the 5' RACE reads using MiXCR and keeps one entry per CDR3 protein. The sample consists of 500,000 to 700,000 distinct CDR3 sequences, about 30% of them appearing once. This clonotype was counted many times. Its antigen is unidentified. The sample was blood. The chain has TRBV20-1 and TRBJ2-3, with D possibly called TRBD1 or TRBD2 (5 bases each). This TCR was sampled from a woman at least 80 years old in good health. CDR3 in DNA: TGCAGTGCTAGTTGGGACCCCATGGAAGATACGCAGTATTTT. Its protein product is CSASWDPMEDTQYF.